The present T cell receptor (beta chain) was sequenced within a study of identical twins. Trimming stripped 7 bases from V and 0 bases from J, with 16 bases between. CDR1 and CDR2 (germline): DFQATT, SNEGSKA (reference sequence). The CDR3 consists of 15 residues. TCRdb re-analysed the 5' RACE reads in MiXCR, keeping a single row per CDR3 protein. Of around 280,000 distinct CDR3 sequences in the sample, less than 9% were seen once. This clonotype showed up many times. The same specimen was also included in a second study, on yellow fever vaccine responses in identical twins.

The clonotype comes from a woman in her late teens or twenties in good health. The genes are TRBV20-1 and TRBJ1-3, with D uncertain. The sample consisted of memory (CD45RO+) T cells sorted from blood. Here the CDR3 reads CSVSDGFGSGNTIYF. The CDR3 DNA sequence: TGCAGTGTGTCCGACGGGTTCGGCTCTGGAAACACCATATATTTT.